The clone carrying this T cell receptor (beta chain) showed up just a few times. The entry originates in a study of response to subunit inactivated influenza vaccine. V was clipped by 5 bases and J by 5 bases; unmatched bases: 7. CDR3 length: 14 residues. Germline CDR1 DFQATT, CDR2 SNEGSKA (reference sequence). From the RT-PCR reads, TCRdb called clonotypes with MiXCR, one entry per CDR3 protein. The sample records some 570,000 distinct CDR3 sequences, around 11% being singletons. Separately, the same data were catalogued under a study of T cells expressing NK-cell markers. Per that study: Production of TCR beta cDNA relied on 5'RACE template switching with UMIs. Sorted T-cell subsets CD3+CD56+NKG2C+, CD3+CD56+NKG2C- and CD3+CD56-NKG2C+ were TCR beta-sequenced. Only alpha-beta TCR T cells were sorted in several experiments, using an anti-gamma-delta TCR antibody. Dominance of the CD3+CD56-NKG2C+ fraction by these clonotypes also held in four donors. No clear determination of HCMV specificity was made for expanded NKG2C+ T cell clones.

The source of this sequence is a man aged 45 to 65 who received an inactivated influenza vaccine. The sequences come from PBMCs from blood, collected on the day of vaccination. The chain links TRBV20-1 to TRBJ2-3; 10 bases agree with TRBD1. The chain's CDR3 is CSALGGQGRDTQYF. DNA of the CDR3: TGCAGTGCTTTGGGGGGACAGGGGAGAGATACGCAGTATTTT.